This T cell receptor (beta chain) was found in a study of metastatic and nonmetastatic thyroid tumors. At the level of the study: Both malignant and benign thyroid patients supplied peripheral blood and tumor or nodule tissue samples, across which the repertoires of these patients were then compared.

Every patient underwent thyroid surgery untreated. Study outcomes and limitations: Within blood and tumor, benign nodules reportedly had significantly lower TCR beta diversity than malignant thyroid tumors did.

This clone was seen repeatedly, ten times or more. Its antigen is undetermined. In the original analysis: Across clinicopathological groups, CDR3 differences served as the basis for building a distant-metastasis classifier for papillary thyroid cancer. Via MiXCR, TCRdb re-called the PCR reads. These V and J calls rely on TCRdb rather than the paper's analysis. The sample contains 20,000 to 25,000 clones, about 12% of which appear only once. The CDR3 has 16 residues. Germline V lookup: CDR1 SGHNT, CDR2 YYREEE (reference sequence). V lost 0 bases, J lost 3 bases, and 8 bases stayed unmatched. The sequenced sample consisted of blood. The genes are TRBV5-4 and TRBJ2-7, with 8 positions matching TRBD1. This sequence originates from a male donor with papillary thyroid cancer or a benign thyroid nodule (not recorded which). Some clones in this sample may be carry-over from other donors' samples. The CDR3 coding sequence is TGTGCCAGCAGCTTGGGGGGCGACAGGGGCCGCTACGAGCAGTACTTC. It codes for CASSLGGDRGRYEQYF.